A selection of T cell receptor beta chains follows, all from one sample in a study of blood T cell repertoires in COVID-19. Using immunoSEQ multiplex PCR, the repertoire was profiled, and TCRdb retains in-frame clones only, with some absent. The sample carries roughly 400,000 clones, 70% to 90% recorded once. Source material: PBMCs or T cells enriched from blood (not recorded which). Source of these receptors: a woman between 18 and 29 years old who had been exposed to COVID-19. Both conserved end residues are part of each CDR3. Fields, in order: clone size, J gene, D gene, V gene, CDR3 protein, CDR3 DNA. D genes are given only for firm matches. Clone size is given for some rows only: seen once, a few or many times, or a class if the clone is expanded.

>.|TRBJ2-7|TRBD1|TRBV3-1/TRBV3-2
CASSPGTGAGEQYF
TGTGCCAGCAGCCCCGGGACAGGGGCGGGTGAGCAGTACTTC
>.|TRBJ1-2|.|TRBV24-1
CATSDPGVGALGYTF
TGTGCCACCAGTGACCCGGGGGTGGGAGCTCTCGGCTACACCTTC
>.|TRBJ2-3|TRBD2|TRBV13
CASSLAGGRTDTQYF
TGTGCCAGCAGCTTAGCGGGGGGGCGCACAGATACGCAGTATTTT
>once|TRBJ1-4|TRBD1|TRBV6-5
CASSYSGQGGEKLFF
TGTGCCAGCAGTTACTCGGGACAGGGGGGGGAAAAACTGTTTTTT
>.|TRBJ2-1|TRBD2|TRBV7-8
CASSLVAGSSYNEQFF
TGTGCCAGCAGCTTAGTAGCGGGTAGCTCCTACAATGAGCAGTTCTTC
>.|TRBJ1-4|TRBD1|TRBV29-1
CSAEGAGEREKLFF
TGCAGCGCGGAGGGGGCCGGGGAACGGGAAAAACTGTTTTTT
>.|TRBJ1-2|.|TRBV28
CASSYRAGYGYTF
TGTGCCAGCAGTTACAGGGCGGGCTATGGCTACACCTTC
>once|TRBJ1-1|.|TRBV5-1
CASSVGQNTEAFF
TGCGCCAGCAGCGTGGGACAGAACACTGAAGCTTTCTTT
>.|TRBJ1-4|TRBD1|TRBV5-1
CASSLEGQGQEKLFF
TGCGCCAGCAGCCTGGAAGGACAGGGTCAGGAAAAACTGTTTTTT
>.|TRBJ2-1|TRBD1|TRBV10-1
CASSEVRGRSQRHEQFF
TGCGCCAGCAGTGAAGTCAGGGGGCGCTCCCAACGACATGAGCAGTTCTTC
>few|TRBJ1-6|.|TRBV7-3
CASSFGTANSPLHF
TGTGCCAGCAGTTTTGGGACTGCAAATTCACCCCTCCACTTT
>.|TRBJ1-1|.|TRBV25-1
CASTIGVHTEAFF
TGTGCCAGCACCATAGGGGTTCACACTGAAGCTTTCTTT
>.|TRBJ1-1|.|TRBV7-9
CASRKQQRLNTEAFF
TGTGCCAGCAGGAAGCAACAGAGACTGAACACTGAAGCTTTCTTT
>.|TRBJ2-7|.|TRBV25-1
CASSRTSTYEQYF
TGTGCCAGCAGTAGGACTTCTACCTACGAGCAGTACTTC
>few|TRBJ1-1|TRBD1|TRBV7-9
CASSLEPTGGFRTEAFF
TGTGCCAGCAGCTTAGAACCTACAGGGGGATTTAGGACTGAAGCTTTCTTT
>.|TRBJ1-2|.|TRBV27
CASSSRNYGYTF
TGTGCCAGCAGTTCCCGTAACTATGGCTACACCTTC
>.|TRBJ2-1|TRBD2|TRBV27
CASSERSGAINNEQFF
TGTGCCAGCAGCGAAAGAAGCGGGGCCATTAACAATGAGCAGTTCTTC
>.|TRBJ2-1|TRBD2|TRBV2
CASSRTSGKSSYNEQFF
TGTGCCAGCAGCCGGACTAGCGGCAAAAGCTCCTACAATGAGCAGTTCTTC
>.|TRBJ2-7|TRBD1|TRBV7-2
CASSLGQGVHEQYF
TGTGCCAGCAGCTTAGGACAGGGTGTCCACGAGCAGTACTTC
>.|TRBJ1-2|TRBD1|TRBV15
CATSRDRTNYGYTF
TGTGCCACCAGCAGGGACAGGACGAACTATGGCTACACCTTC
>.|TRBJ2-7|TRBD1|TRBV14
CASSQRQGMGFEQYF
TGTGCCAGCAGCCAAAGACAGGGAATGGGGTTCGAGCAGTACTTC
>.|TRBJ2-7|TRBD2|TRBV18
CASSPRIAGGPTSYEQYF
TGTGCCAGCTCACCACGAATAGCGGGGGGACCAACCTCCTACGAGCAGTACTTC
>.|TRBJ1-1|TRBD1|TRBV2
CASRAITGGYEAFF
TGTGCCAGCAGAGCGATCACAGGGGGCTATGAAGCTTTCTTT
>.|TRBJ2-1|.|TRBV29-1
CSGGGLSYNEQFF
TGCAGCGGGGGGGGCCTATCCTACAATGAGCAGTTCTTC